This T cell receptor (beta chain) was retrieved from a study of technical replicates of blood from a few donors. This CDR3 comprises 17 residues. Germline-derived CDR1 and CDR2 are SQVTM and ANQGSEA. J lost 0 bases, V lost 5 bases, and 13 bases had no gene match. Clones were sequenced by immunoSEQ multiplex PCR, and TCRdb holds only the in-frame ones, with some missing. The data contain 70,000 or so clones, 92% of them singletons. This receptor was identified in a human donor in good health. The chain recombines TRBV29-1 with TRBJ1-2; 9 bases map to TRBD1. The source material was T cells isolated from PBMCs. The CDR3 region is CSVLHSGTGTSNYGYTF. CDR3 DNA sequence: TGCAGCGTTCTTCACTCCGGGACAGGGACCTCTAACTATGGCTACACCTTC.